This T cell receptor (beta chain) came from a study of early T cells in non-severe SARS-CoV-2 infection. Study-wide background: Sequencing of bulk RNA from unsorted whole blood was done, without chain pairing. Study conclusions and caveats: VDJdb-based annotation leaned toward anti-spike CD8 responses and missed private and CD4 specificities.

The germline V and J ends were trimmed by 3 bases and 1 base, with 8 bases remaining between them. The CDR3 contains 14 residues. From germline, CDR1 is SGHTA and CDR2 FQGNSA. In the case of this clonotype: Its cognate antigen is unknown.

Individual cDNA molecules received unique molecular identifiers during library preparation. Each CDR3 protein is one row after TCRdb ran MiXCR on the 5' RACE reads. The repertoire includes just under 90,000 distinct CDR3 sequences, approximately 15% of them detected once, and around 7% sits in the top ten. The V call is TRBV7-2, the J call TRBJ2-3, with D unclear. Input material: whole blood. This TCR came from an adult who was a healthcare worker with PCR-confirmed SARS-CoV-2 infection or an uninfected control (not recorded which). CDR3 coding DNA: TGTGCCAGCAGCTTGGCGGTGGGCACAGATACGCAGTATTTT. Its translation is CASSLAVGTDTQYF.